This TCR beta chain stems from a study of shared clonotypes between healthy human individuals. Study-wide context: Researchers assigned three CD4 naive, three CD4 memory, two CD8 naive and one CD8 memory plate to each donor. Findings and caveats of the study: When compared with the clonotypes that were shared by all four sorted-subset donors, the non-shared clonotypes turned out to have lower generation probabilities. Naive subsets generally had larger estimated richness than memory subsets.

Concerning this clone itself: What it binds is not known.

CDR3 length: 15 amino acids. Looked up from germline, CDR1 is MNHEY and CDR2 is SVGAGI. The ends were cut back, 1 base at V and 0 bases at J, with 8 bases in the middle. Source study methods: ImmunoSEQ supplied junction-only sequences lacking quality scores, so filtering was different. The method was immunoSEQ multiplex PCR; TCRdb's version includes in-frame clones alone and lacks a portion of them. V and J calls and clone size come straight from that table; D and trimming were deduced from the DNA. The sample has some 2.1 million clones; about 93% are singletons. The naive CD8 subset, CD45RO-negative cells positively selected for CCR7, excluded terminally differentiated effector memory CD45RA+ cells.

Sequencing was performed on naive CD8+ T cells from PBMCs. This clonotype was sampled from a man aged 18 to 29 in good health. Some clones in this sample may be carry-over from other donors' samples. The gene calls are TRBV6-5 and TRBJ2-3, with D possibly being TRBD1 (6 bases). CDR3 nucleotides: TGTGCCAGCAGTTACTTGACAGGTAGCACAGATACGCAGTATTTT. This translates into CASSYLTGSTDTQYF.